The T cell receptor beta chain described here comes from a study of cytomegalovirus exposure and HLA in healthy donors. Study-wide background: A previous analysis identified about 110 million unique TCR beta sequences derived from 180 million or so T cells. Regarding the study as a whole: Later analysis associated a missense DCLRE1C variant with TCR beta V- and J-gene trimming. Using the classifier, cytomegalovirus status was reportedly diagnosed with high specificity and sensitivity.

The CDR3 runs to 16 residues. The V end lost 7 bases, the J end lost 0 bases, and 16 bases lay between the germline ends. Germline loops: CDR1 MDHEN, CDR2 SYDVKM. Researchers ran the PCR with 60 Vbeta and 13 Jbeta primers. Assay: immunoSEQ multiplex PCR; the TCRdb copy retains only in-frame clones and omits some. The data contain approximately 200,000 clones, more than 60% of them singletons. On this clone itself: As yet, its antigen is unknown.

Specimen: PBMCs. The origin of this receptor is a man aged 40-50 years in good health and CMV-seronegative. The gene calls are TRBV28 and TRBJ2-1; the D is unclear. The CDR3 loop is CASTCTRLSSYNEQFF. CDR3 nucleotides: TGTGCCAGCACGTGCACTCGATTAAGCTCCTACAATGAGCAGTTCTTC.